The rows below give T cell receptor beta chains drawn from one sample of a study of cytomegalovirus exposure and HLA in healthy donors. The assay was immunoSEQ multiplex PCR, and TCRdb's table has in-frame clones only and misses some. The sample contains some 200,000 clones, around 81% of which appear only once. Sequenced input: PBMCs. These receptors all stem from a woman younger than 45 in good health and CMV-seronegative. Both conserved end residues are part of each CDR3.

J gene	V gene	CDR3 protein
TRBJ2-7	TRBV27	CASSLGRSYEQYF
TRBJ2-7	TRBV11-3	CASSSSGTTYEQYF
TRBJ2-5	TRBV11-2	CASSAGTNQETQYF
TRBJ2-1	TRBV19	CASSPRTGNYNEQFF
TRBJ1-5	TRBV28	CASSFGGENQPQHF
TRBJ2-1	TRBV6-5	CASSYSVLAGLNEQFF
TRBJ2-7	TRBV19	CASSRSGTDYEQYF
TRBJ2-1	TRBV7-2	CASSSPATSGRGHNEQFF
TRBJ1-2	TRBV4-1	CASSQEQGGGGYTF
TRBJ2-2	TRBV29-1	CSVTRGAGLNTGELFF
TRBJ2-1	TRBV2	CASSQGLAGVDEQFF
TRBJ1-6	TRBV6-6	CASTHGDSPLHF
TRBJ1-1	TRBV6-5	CASSLGTGFEAFF
TRBJ2-7	TRBV7-9	CSSSLWDRGGSEQYF
TRBJ1-3	TRBV19	CASSPYSGNTIYF
TRBJ1-1	TRBV5-1	CASSFGGVGNTEAFF
TRBJ2-7	TRBV10-1	CASISDRPTYEQYF
TRBJ1-2	TRBV5-4	CASSLVGRGNYGYTF
TRBJ2-7	TRBV30	CAWSGASGFRGEQYF
TRBJ2-1	TRBV28	CASRGGTLNEQFF
TRBJ2-1	TRBV4-3	CASSQDTHKGLAGPYNEQFF
TRBJ1-4	TRBV4-3	CASSHRVDEKLFF
TRBJ2-3	TRBV7-6	CASSLDIGLAGDLSSDTQYF
TRBJ1-3	TRBV28	CASSSPAGTGYGNTIYF
TRBJ2-4	TRBV4-3	CASSQEAQGVKNIQYF